Listed below are T cell receptor beta chains from one sample, sequenced in a study of cytomegalovirus exposure and HLA in healthy donors. Sequenced by immunoSEQ multiplex PCR; TCRdb stores in-frame clones only, minus some. The table includes 100,000 or so clones, 74% detected once. The sample consisted of PBMCs. These receptor sequences come from a human donor in good health. The CDR3 runs from the conserved cysteine through the conserved F or W. A D gene is named only where the DNA matches it firmly. Some rows mark clone size as missing; the rest say once, few, many or name a class of expanded clone.

D,length,size,J,V,CDR3,DNA
TRBD2,22,few,TRBJ2-3,TRBV15,CATSSGLAGFSSFTGTSDTQYF,TGTGCCACCAGCAGTGGGCTAGCGGGATTTTCTTCCTTCACGGGGACCTCAGATACGCAGTATTTT
TRBD1,14,-,TRBJ2-7,TRBV28,CASIPGQALYEQYF,TGTGCCAGCATCCCGGGACAGGCACTTTACGAGCAGTACTTC
-,11,-,TRBJ2-7,TRBV14,CASSASRRKYF,TGTGCCAGCAGCGCTAGTAGAAGGAAGTACTTC
-,16,-,TRBJ1-4,TRBV4-2,CASSQAQGATNEKLFF,TGTGCCAGCAGCCAGGCTCAAGGAGCAACTAATGAAAAACTGTTTTTT
-,16,few,TRBJ2-2,TRBV5-6,CASSYAPGLYTGELFF,TGTGCCAGCAGCTACGCCCCGGGACTTTACACCGGGGAGCTGTTTTTT
TRBD2,15,once,TRBJ2-7,TRBV5-4,CASSLVAGESGEQYF,TGTGCCAGCAGCTTGGTAGCGGGAGAGTCGGGGGAGCAGTACTTC
-,16,-,TRBJ2-7,TRBV28,CASSFARGRAGDEQYF,TGTGCCAGCAGTTTCGCCCGTGGGCGGGCCGGGGACGAGCAGTACTTC
TRBD1,13,-,TRBJ2-7,TRBV5-6,CASSRQGPNEQYF,TGTGCCAGCAGCCGACAGGGCCCCAACGAGCAGTACTTC
TRBD2,15,-,TRBJ2-5,TRBV5-1,CASSPGLAGVETQYF,TGCGCCAGCAGCCCGGGACTAGCGGGAGTAGAGACCCAGTACTTC
TRBD2,17,-,TRBJ2-7,TRBV28,CASSLSRASGTTYEQYF,TGTGCCAGCAGTTTATCTCGGGCTAGCGGAACTACCTACGAGCAGTACTTC
TRBD1,13,-,TRBJ1-1,TRBV29-1,CSVRTGGSSEAFF,TGCAGCGTGAGGACAGGGGGCTCGTCGGAGGCTTTCTTT
TRBD1,14,-,TRBJ1-2,TRBV27,CASSLAGQNYGYTF,TGTGCCAGCAGTTTGGCGGGACAGAACTATGGCTACACCTTC
TRBD2,16,once,TRBJ2-1,TRBV19,CASSIGFPSGYNEQFF,TGTGCCAGTAGTATAGGGTTCCCTAGCGGGTACAATGAGCAGTTCTTC
-,15,-,TRBJ1-6,TRBV6-5,CASSLGHPRSSPLHF,TGTGCCAGCAGCTTAGGACACCCCCGGAGTTCACCCCTCCACTTT
-,15,-,TRBJ2-2,TRBV19,CASRQGGVDTGELFF,TGTGCCAGTAGACAGGGAGGGGTGGACACCGGGGAGCTGTTTTTT
-,14,-,TRBJ1-2,TRBV7-2,CASSLDPGNYGYTF,TGTGCCAGCAGCTTAGATCCAGGAAACTATGGCTACACCTTC
-,13,-,TRBJ1-3,TRBV27,CASRERGKNTIYF,TGTGCCAGCAGGGAGAGGGGGAAAAACACCATATATTTT
-,13,-,TRBJ1-2,TRBV7-6,CASSPQEGRGYTF,TGTGCCAGCAGCCCGCAGGAGGGCCGAGGCTACACCTTC
TRBD2,16,-,TRBJ2-1,TRBV5-6,CASSLYSGRALHEQFF,TGTGCCAGCAGCTTGTATAGCGGGAGGGCCCTGCATGAGCAGTTCTTC
-,18,-,TRBJ1-3,TRBV7-6,CASSAVSSVENSGNTIYF,TGTGCCAGCAGCGCTGTTTCTAGCGTGGAAAACTCTGGAAACACCATATATTTT
-,15,-,TRBJ2-2,TRBV5-1,CASSPNRAGAGELFF,TGCGCCAGCAGCCCAAACAGGGCCGGGGCCGGGGAGCTGTTTTTT